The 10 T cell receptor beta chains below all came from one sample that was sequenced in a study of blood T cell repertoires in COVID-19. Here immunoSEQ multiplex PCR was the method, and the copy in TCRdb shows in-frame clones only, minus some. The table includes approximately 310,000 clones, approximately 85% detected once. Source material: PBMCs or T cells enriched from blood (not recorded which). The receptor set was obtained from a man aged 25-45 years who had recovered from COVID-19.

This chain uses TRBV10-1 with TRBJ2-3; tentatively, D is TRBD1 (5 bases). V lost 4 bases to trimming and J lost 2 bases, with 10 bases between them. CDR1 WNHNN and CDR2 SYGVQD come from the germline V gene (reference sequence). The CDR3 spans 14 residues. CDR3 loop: CASSGGSPTDTQYF. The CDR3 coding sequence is TGCGCCAGCAGTGGGGGCAGTCCCACAGATACGCAGTATTTT.

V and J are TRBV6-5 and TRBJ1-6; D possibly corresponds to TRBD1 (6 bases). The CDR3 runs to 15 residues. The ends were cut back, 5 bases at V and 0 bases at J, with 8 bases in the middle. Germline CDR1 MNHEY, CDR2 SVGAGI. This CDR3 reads CASSQDSSYNSPLHF. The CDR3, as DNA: TGTGCCAGCAGTCAGGACAGCTCCTATAATTCACCCCTCCACTTT.

CDR3 in DNA: TGTGCCAGCACTGGAAAGAGCGGCGGGGGAGCTTTCTTT. It translates to CASTGKSGGGAFF. This chain links TRBV25-1 with TRBJ1-1, with TRBD1 as a possible D gene (5 bases). The CDR3 extends over 13 amino acids. The germline V gene has CDR1 MGHDK and CDR2 SYGVNS. V lost 7 bases, J lost 10 bases, and 19 bases lay in between.

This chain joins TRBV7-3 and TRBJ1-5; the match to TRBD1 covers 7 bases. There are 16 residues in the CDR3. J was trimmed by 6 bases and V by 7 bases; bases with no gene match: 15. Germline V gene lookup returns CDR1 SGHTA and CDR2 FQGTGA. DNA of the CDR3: TGTGCCAGCACCTGGGCCGACAGGGATGTGAGTCAGCCCCAGCATTTT. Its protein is CASTWADRDVSQPQHF. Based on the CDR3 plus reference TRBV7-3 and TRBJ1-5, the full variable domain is GAGVSQTPSNKVTEKGKYVELRCDPISGHTALYWYRQSLGQGPEFLIYFQGTGAADDSGLPNDRFFAVRPEGSVSTLKIQRTERGDSAVYLCASTWADRDVSQPQHFGDGTRLSIL.

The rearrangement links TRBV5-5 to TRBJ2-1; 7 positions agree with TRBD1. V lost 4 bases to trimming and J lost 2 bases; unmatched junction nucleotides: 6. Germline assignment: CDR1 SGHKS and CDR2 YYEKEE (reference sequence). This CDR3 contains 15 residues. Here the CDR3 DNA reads TGTGCCAGCAGCGCTGGACAGGTCGCCTACAATGAGCAGTTCTTC. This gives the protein CASSAGQVAYNEQFF.

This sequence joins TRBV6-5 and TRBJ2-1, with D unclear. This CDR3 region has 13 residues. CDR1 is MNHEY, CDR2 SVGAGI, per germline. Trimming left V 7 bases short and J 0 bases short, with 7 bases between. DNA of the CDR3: TGTGCCAGCAACCTAGACTCCTACAATGAGCAGTTCTTC. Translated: CASNLDSYNEQFF.

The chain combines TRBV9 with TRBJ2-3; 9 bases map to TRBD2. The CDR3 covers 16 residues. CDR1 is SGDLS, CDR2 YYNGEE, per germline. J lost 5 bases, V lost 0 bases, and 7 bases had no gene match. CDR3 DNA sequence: TGTGCCAGCAGCGTAGGGCCTAGCGGGGTTGGAGATACGCAGTATTTT. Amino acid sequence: CASSVGPSGVGDTQYF.

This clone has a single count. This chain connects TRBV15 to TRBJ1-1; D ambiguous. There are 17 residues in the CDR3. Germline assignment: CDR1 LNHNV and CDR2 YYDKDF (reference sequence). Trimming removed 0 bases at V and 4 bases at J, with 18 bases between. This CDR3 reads CATSRDSGPVSGTEAFF. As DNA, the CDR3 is TGTGCCACCAGCAGAGATTCCGGTCCGGTGAGCGGCACTGAAGCTTTCTTT.

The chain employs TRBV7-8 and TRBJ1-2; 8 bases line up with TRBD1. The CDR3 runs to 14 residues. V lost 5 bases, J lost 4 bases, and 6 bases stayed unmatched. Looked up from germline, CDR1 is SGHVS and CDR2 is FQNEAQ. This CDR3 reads CASSIQTGVYGYTF. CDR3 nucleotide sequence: TGTGCCAGCAGCATACAGACAGGGGTCTATGGCTACACCTTC.

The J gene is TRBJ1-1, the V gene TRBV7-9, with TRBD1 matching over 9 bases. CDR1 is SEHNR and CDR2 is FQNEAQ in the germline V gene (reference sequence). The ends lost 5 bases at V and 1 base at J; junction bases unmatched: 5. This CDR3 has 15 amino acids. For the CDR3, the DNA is TGTGCCAGCAGCCGACAGGGGGGAGGGAACACTGAAGCTTTCTTT. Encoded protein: CASSRQGGGNTEAFF.